This TCR beta chain was recorded in a study of T-cell memory formation after mild COVID-19. Regarding the study as a whole: Cross-reactive memory seemingly joined, as some responding clones were found in pre-infection memory.

This clonotype was observed a handful of times. Its antigen is still unknown. V was trimmed by 0 bases and J by 9 bases, leaving 18 bases between them. From germline, CDR1 is LGHNA and CDR2 YNFKEQ. The CDR3 runs 16 residues. TCRdb reprocessed the 5' RACE reads with MiXCR, giving one entry per CDR3 protein. The sample records around 250,000 distinct CDR3 sequences, roughly 15% being singletons. What was sequenced was PBMCs or a T cell subset sorted from them (not recorded which). The chain carries TRBV4-2 and TRBJ2-1; a possible D gene is TRBD1 (6 bases). This TCR was recovered from a young man who had mild COVID-19 (a few samples of this study predate the infection). Cell type and time point are not known. The DNA of the CDR3 is TGTGCCAGCAGCCAAGATCAGGGGTTTGGTTCGGGTGAGCAGTTCTTC. It is translated as CASSQDQGFGSGEQFF.